A single sample gave rise to the 10 T cell receptor beta chains below, sequenced in a study of identical twins. TCRdb reprocessed the 5' RACE reads with MiXCR, giving one entry per CDR3 protein. The sample lists roughly 710,000 distinct CDR3 sequences, roughly 6% occurring once. The sample consisted of naive T cells sorted from blood. The receptors originated from a man aged 18 to 30 in good health.

At least ten counts were recorded for this clonotype. The rearrangement joins TRBV5-1 to TRBJ2-1; 10 nucleotides agree with TRBD2. Trimming at V came to 3 bases and at J to 3 bases, leaving 9 bases not matched to a gene. Germline CDR1 reads SGHRS; CDR2 reads YFSETQ. The CDR3 consists of 17 residues. The CDR3: CASSSYLIAGGYNEQFF. The CDR3 nucleotides read TGCGCCAGCAGCTCCTACCTGATAGCGGGAGGCTACAATGAGCAGTTCTTC.

Comment on this clonotype: This CDR3 fails to terminate in the conserved phenylalanine or tryptophan, so it likely reflects a read error. CDR3 DNA: TGTGCCAGCTCACCCGGAACTAATGAAAAACTGTTTGTT. Protein sequence: CASSPGTNEKLFV. This chain connects TRBV18 to TRBJ1-4; D unclear. This CDR3 region has 13 residues. V was pared by 3 bases and J by 1 base, with 3 bases between. From germline, CDR1 is KGHSH and CDR2 LQKENI.

This clonotype was counted ten times or more. This chain links TRBV28 with TRBJ2-3, with 8 bases that match TRBD1. Germline CDR1 MDHEN, CDR2 SYDVKM. The J segment lost 2 bases and the V segment lost 4 bases, leaving 5 bases of the junction unmatched. The CDR3 has 15 residues. For the CDR3, the DNA is TGTGCCAGCAGTTCCGGGGACAGGCACACAGATACGCAGTATTTT. This gives the protein CASSSGDRHTDTQYF.

This clonotype has ten or more counts. The chain recombines TRBV5-1 with TRBJ2-7, with D hard to call. Germline V gene data show CDR1 as SGHRS and CDR2 as YFSETQ. The V end lost 1 base, the J end lost 5 bases, and 4 bases lay between the germline ends. CDR3 length: 11 residues. The CDR3 loop is CASSLFDEQYF. The CDR3 DNA sequence: TGCGCCAGCAGCTTGTTCGACGAGCAGTACTTC.

The chain recombines TRBV29-1 with TRBJ1-2; tentatively, D is TRBD1 (5 bases). Per the germline V gene, CDR1 is SQVTM and CDR2 is ANQGSEA. CDR3 size: 13 residues. Trimming left V 5 bases short and J 4 bases short, with 14 bases between. The CDR3 nucleotides read TGCAGCGTTTCCGGCCAGGGACGCTATGGCTACACCTTC. The encoded protein is CSVSGQGRYGYTF.

This clonotype has at least ten counts. The rearrangement uses TRBV6-1 and TRBJ2-5; the match to TRBD2 covers 10 bases. The junction had 11 bases not matched to a gene; V was cut back by 4 bases and J by 6 bases. The V gene's germline CDR1 is MNHNS and CDR2 SASEGT. This CDR3 region has 16 residues. CDR3 sequence reads: CASSATSGIKIKTQYF. CDR3 nucleotides: TGTGCCAGCAGTGCAACTAGCGGGATCAAGATAAAGACCCAGTACTTC.

This clonotype was seen at least ten times. The chain uses TRBV20-1 and TRBJ2-1, with no clear D. The germline gives CDR1 DFQATT, CDR2 SNEGSKA (reference sequence). The CDR3 has 11 amino acids. The germline V and J ends were trimmed by 3 bases and 6 bases, with 6 bases remaining between them. Here the CDR3 reads CSARVLNEQFF. In nucleotides, the CDR3 is TGCAGTGCTAGGGTACTCAATGAGCAGTTCTTC.

On this clonotype itself: This sequence may be a read error, since a much larger clone differs from it by one base. The genes are TRBV6-5 and TRBJ1-1; D gene unclear. Germline V gene data show CDR1 as MNHEY and CDR2 as SVGAGI. Trimming removed 2 bases from V and 1 base from J, with 5 bases in between. This CDR3 has 13 residues. The CDR3, as DNA: TGTGCCAGCAGTTACGGGGAGAACACTGAAGCTTTCTTT. Amino acid sequence: CASSYGENTEAFF.

The V call is TRBV12-3 or TRBV12-4, the J call TRBJ1-1; D is uncertain. The V gene lost 2 bases and the J gene lost 6 bases, with 16 bases spanning the gap. CDR3 length: 15 residues. The CDR3 region has the DNA TGTGCCAGCAGTTTAATGCGGAGGACTCGGGCTGAAGCTTTCTTT. This sequence encodes CASSLMRRTRAEAFF.

The chain recombines TRBV7-2 with TRBJ2-7; D remains unclear. Trimming took 5 bases from V and 6 from J, leaving 14 bases between them. The length of the CDR3 is 13 residues. Germline CDR1 and CDR2: SGHTA and FQGNSA. As DNA, the CDR3 is TGTGCCAGCAGCGGTCGGGTCACCGGCGAGCAGTACTTC. Translating it yields CASSGRVTGEQYF.